This TCR beta chain was profiled in a study of cytomegalovirus exposure and HLA in healthy donors. This clone was counted a single time. The antigen is not known. Study-wide findings and caveats: High specificity and sensitivity for cytomegalovirus status were reported for the classifier.

The germline V gene has CDR1 SEHNR and CDR2 FQNEAQ (reference sequence). This CDR3 has 14 amino acids. V was pared by 2 bases and J by 3 bases, with 9 bases between. It was with 60 Vbeta and 13 Jbeta primers that the PCR ran. Profiled with immunoSEQ multiplex PCR; TCRdb holds only in-frame clones, not every one. The table has some 80,000 clones, more than 75% seen once. The rearrangement links TRBV7-9 to TRBJ2-3; no clear D. What was sequenced was PBMCs. The TCR was taken from a man aged 35 to 55 in good health and CMV-seronegative. This chain's CDR3 is CASSLTISTDTQYF. The CDR3 DNA reads TGTGCCAGCAGCTTAACTATTTCAACAGATACGCAGTATTTT.